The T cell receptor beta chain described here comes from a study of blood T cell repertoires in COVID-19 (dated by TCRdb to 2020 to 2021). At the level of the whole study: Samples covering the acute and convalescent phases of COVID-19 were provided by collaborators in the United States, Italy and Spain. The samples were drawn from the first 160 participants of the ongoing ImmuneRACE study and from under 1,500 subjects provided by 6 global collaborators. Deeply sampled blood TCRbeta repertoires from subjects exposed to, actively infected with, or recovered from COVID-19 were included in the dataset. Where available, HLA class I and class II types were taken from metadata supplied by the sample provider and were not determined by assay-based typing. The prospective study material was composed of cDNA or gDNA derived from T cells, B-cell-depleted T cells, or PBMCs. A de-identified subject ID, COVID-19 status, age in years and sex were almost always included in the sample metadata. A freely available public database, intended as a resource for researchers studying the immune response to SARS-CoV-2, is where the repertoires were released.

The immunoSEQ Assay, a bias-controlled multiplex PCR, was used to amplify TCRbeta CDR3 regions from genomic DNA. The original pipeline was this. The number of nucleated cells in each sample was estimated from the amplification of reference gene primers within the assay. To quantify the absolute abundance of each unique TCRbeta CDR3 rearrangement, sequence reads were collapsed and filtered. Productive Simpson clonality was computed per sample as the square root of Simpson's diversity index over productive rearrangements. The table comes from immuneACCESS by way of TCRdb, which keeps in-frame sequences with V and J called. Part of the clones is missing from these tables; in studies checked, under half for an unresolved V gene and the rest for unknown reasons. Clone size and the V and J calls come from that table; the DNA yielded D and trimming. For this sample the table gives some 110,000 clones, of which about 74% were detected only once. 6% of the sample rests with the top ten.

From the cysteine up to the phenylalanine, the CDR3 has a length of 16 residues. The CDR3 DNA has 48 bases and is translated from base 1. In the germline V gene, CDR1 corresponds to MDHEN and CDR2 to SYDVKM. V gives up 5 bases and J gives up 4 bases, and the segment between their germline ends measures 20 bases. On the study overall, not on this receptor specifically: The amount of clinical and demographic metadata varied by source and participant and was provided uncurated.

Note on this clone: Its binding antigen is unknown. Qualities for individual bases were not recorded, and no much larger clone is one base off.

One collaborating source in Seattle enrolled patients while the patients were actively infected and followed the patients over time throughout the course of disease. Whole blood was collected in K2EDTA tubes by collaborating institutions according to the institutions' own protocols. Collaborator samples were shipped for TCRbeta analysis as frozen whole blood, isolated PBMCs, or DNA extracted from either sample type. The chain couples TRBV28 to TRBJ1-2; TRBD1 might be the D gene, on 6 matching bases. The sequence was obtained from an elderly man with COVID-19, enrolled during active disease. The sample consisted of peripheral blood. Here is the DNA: TGTGCCAGCAGTCTAAGAGAGGGGGGGAAGCGCTATGGCTACACCTTC. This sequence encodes CASSLREGGKRYGYTF.